The 26 T cell receptor beta chains reported below all come from one sample, sequenced in a study of cytomegalovirus exposure and HLA in healthy donors. This PCR relied on a set of 60 Vbeta primers and 13 Jbeta primers. Profiling relied on immunoSEQ multiplex PCR, and the TCRdb table lists in-frame clones only, not all of them. Of around 130,000 clones in the sample, about 80% were seen once. Material: PBMCs. The source of these receptors is a woman between 18 and 29 years old in good health and CMV-seronegative.

This clone showed up just once. In this CDR3 the conserved last residue, phenylalanine or tryptophan, is missing, so a read error is likely. This rearrangement joins TRBV27 to TRBJ1-1; tentatively, D is TRBD1 (5 bases). V was cut by 6 bases and J by 4 bases, with 9 bases left in between. Per germline, CDR1 MNHEY and CDR2 SMNVEV (reference sequence). CDR3 size: 12 residues. CDR3 region: CASSGGSTEAFL. The DNA of the CDR3 is TGTGCCAGCAGCGGGGGGTCCACTGAAGCTTTCCTT.

V gene TRBV2 combines with J gene TRBJ2-7; 10 nucleotides line up with TRBD2. From germline, CDR1 is SNHLY and CDR2 FYNNEI. There are 14 residues in the CDR3. V shed 7 bases, J shed 11 bases, and the junction held 14 bases outside the gene matches. In nucleotides, the CDR3 is TGTGCCAGCAACCTCGAGCGGGAGGGGACCACGGAGTACTTC. Translating gives CASNLEREGTTEYF.

The chain couples TRBV6-1 to TRBJ1-4, with 8 positions matching TRBD1. The CDR3 covers 15 residues. The germline V gene encodes CDR1 MNHNS and CDR2 SASEGT. J lost 10 bases, V lost 5 bases, and 12 bases had no gene match. The CDR3 spells CASSQQTGEFGKLFF. The CDR3 DNA follows: TGTGCCAGCAGTCAACAGACAGGGGAGTTTGGAAAACTGTTTTTT.

Points on this clone: Other DNA sequences from this sample encode an identical CDR3 as well. The J gene is TRBJ1-1, the V gene TRBV2; D possibly corresponds to TRBD1 (5 bases). Per the germline V gene, CDR1 is SNHLY and CDR2 is FYNNEI. CDR3 length equals 13 residues. V shed 6 bases and J shed 0 bases, with 8 bases lying between them. In nucleotides, the CDR3 is TGTGCCAGCAGGGGGGACTTGAACACTGAAGCTTTCTTT. It encodes CASRGDLNTEAFF. Combining the CDR3 with reference TRBV2 and TRBJ1-1 gives the whole variable domain EPEVTQTPSHQVTQMGQEVILRCVPISNHLYFYWYRQILGQKVEFLVSFYNNEISEKSEIFDDQFSVERPDGSNFTLKIRSTKLEDSAMYFCASRGDLNTEAFFGQGTRLTVV.

The CDR3 is CASSKDDEGGGGYTF. CDR3 DNA sequence: TGTGCCAGCAGCAAAGATGACGAAGGCGGGGGTGGCTACACCTTC. The rearrangement uses TRBV21-1 and TRBJ1-2. TRBV21-1 counts as a pseudogene. CDR3 length equals 15 residues.

The chain couples TRBV4-1 to TRBJ2-1, with 9 bases matching TRBD2. After removal of 6 bases from V and 4 bases from J, the junction contained 4 bases not matched to a gene. This CDR3 is 14 amino acids long. CDR1 and CDR2 from the germline V gene are MGHRA and YSYEKL. The CDR3 DNA follows: TGCGCCAGCAGTCCTAGCGGGGAGTACAATGAGCAGTTCTTC. It codes for CASSPSGEYNEQFF.

This chain joins TRBV18 and TRBJ2-5; 9 bases are a match to TRBD2. Germline loops: CDR1 KGHSH, CDR2 LQKENI. The CDR3 totals 16 residues. The V segment lost 3 bases and the J segment 3 bases; nucleotides outside the gene matches: 8. CDR3 amino acids: CASSPLRASGEETQYF. For the CDR3, the DNA is TGTGCCAGCTCACCCCTTAGGGCTAGCGGGGAAGAGACCCAGTACTTC.

The chain uses TRBV19 and TRBJ2-3; 7 nucleotides align to TRBD2. The germline CDR1 and CDR2 sequences are LNHDA and SQIVND (reference sequence). The CDR3 totals 14 residues. Losses at the gene ends were 3 bases for V and 4 bases for J; bases not matched to a gene: 4. Here the CDR3 reads CASSILAASDTQYF. CDR3 nucleotide sequence: TGTGCCAGTAGTATTCTAGCGGCGTCAGATACGCAGTATTTT.

V gene TRBV6-4 combines with J gene TRBJ1-1; tentative D call: TRBD1 (5 bases). Trimming shortened V by 7 bases and J by 0 bases, and 9 bases separated the two germline ends. CDR1 and CDR2 from the germline V gene are MRHNA and SNTAGT. This CDR3 comprises 13 residues. The DNA for the CDR3 is TGTGCCAGCAAGCAGGGTCTGAACACTGAAGCTTTCTTT. Amino acid sequence: CASKQGLNTEAFF.

Only a few counts were recorded for this clone. The chain is built from TRBV6-1 and TRBJ1-5; D possibly corresponds to TRBD1 (6 bases). Trimming took 2 bases from V and 4 from J, leaving 9 bases between them. CDR3 length: 14 amino acids. Looked up from germline, CDR1 is MNHNS and CDR2 is SASEGT. CDR3 in amino acids: CASSEMGANQPQHF. The CDR3 nucleotides read TGTGCCAGCAGTGAAATGGGGGCAAATCAGCCCCAGCATTTT.

The chain links TRBV18 to TRBJ1-3; 9 bases match TRBD1. Germline values: CDR1 KGHSH, CDR2 LQKENI. The J segment lost 0 bases and the V segment lost 0 bases, leaving 3 bases of the junction unmatched. This CDR3 spans 17 amino acids. The CDR3 bases are TGTGCCAGCTCACCACCGTCGACAGGGGGCTCTGGAAACACCATATATTTT. Translated: CASSPPSTGGSGNTIYF.

V and J are TRBV7-2 and TRBJ2-3; TRBD2 aligns across 12 bases. The germline V gene has CDR1 SGHTA and CDR2 FQGNSA. This CDR3 has 17 amino acids. V trimming: 1 base; J trimming: 5 bases; junction bases outside the gene matches: 7. The CDR3 sequence is CASSLDTSGRYRDTQYF. CDR3 sequence (DNA): TGTGCCAGCAGCTTAGACACTAGCGGGAGGTATAGAGATACGCAGTATTTT.

This sequence joins TRBV7-2 and TRBJ2-2; D gene uncertain. CDR1 and CDR2 (germline): SGHTA, FQGNSA. Trimming shortened V by 2 bases and J by 2 bases, and 9 bases separated the two germline ends. CDR3 length: 15 amino acids. The CDR3 nucleotides read TGTGCCAGCAGCTTACAAAGCGTAAACACCGGGGAGCTGTTTTTT. As protein: CASSLQSVNTGELFF.

This clone turned up a few times. The rearrangement joins TRBV30 to TRBJ1-4; perhaps TRBD1 as D (6 bases). The CDR3 runs 15 residues. The germline V gene has CDR1 GTSNPN and CDR2 SVGIG (reference sequence). V gave up 0 bases and J gave up 7 bases, with 15 bases separating them. In nucleotides, the CDR3 is TGTGCCTGGAGTGTAGATTCGGGGGGCGGTGAAAAACTGTTTTTT. As protein: CAWSVDSGGGEKLFF.

V gene TRBV6-1 combines with J gene TRBJ2-1; the D gene is possibly TRBD2 (6 bases). This CDR3 has 13 residues. Trimming removed 6 bases at V and 14 bases at J, with 20 bases between. Per germline, CDR1 MNHNS and CDR2 SASEGT. Here the CDR3 reads CASSRDSPVAEFF. CDR3 in DNA: TGTGCCAGCAGCCGGGACTCTCCCGTTGCTGAGTTCTTC.

The J gene is TRBJ1-5, the V gene TRBV2; D might be TRBD1 (6 bases). The CDR3 has 13 amino acids. CDR1 and CDR2 (germline): SNHLY, FYNNEI. V shed 4 bases and J shed 3 bases, with 7 bases lying between them. CDR3 residues: CASSGQANQPQHF. For the CDR3, the DNA is TGTGCCAGCAGTGGACAGGCCAATCAGCCCCAGCATTTT.

The chain employs TRBV19 and TRBJ2-4; the D gene is possibly TRBD2 (5 bases). Trimming took 6 bases from V and 3 from J, leaving 9 bases between them. In germline, CDR1 is LNHDA, CDR2 SQIVND (reference sequence). The CDR3 length is 13 residues. CDR3 DNA sequence: TGTGCCAGTAGCCACCGGGACAAAAACATTCAGTACTTC. It encodes CASSHRDKNIQYF.

Points on this clone: Other DNA sequences from this sample encode an identical CDR3 as well. The chain couples TRBV2 to TRBJ2-6, with D perhaps TRBD1 (7 bases). CDR3 length: 19 amino acids. V was clipped by 2 bases and J by 1 base, with 18 bases between them. Germline V gene sequence: CDR1 SNHLY, CDR2 FYNNEI. The CDR3 sequence: CASSERGQGGLSGANVLTF. CDR3 bases: TGTGCCAGCAGTGAAAGGGGGCAGGGGGGCCTTTCTGGGGCCAACGTCCTGACTTTC.

V gene TRBV27 combines with J gene TRBJ1-1; 7 nucleotides align to TRBD1. With 7 bases clipped from V and 1 base from J, the junction kept 3 bases outside the gene matches. The germline V gene encodes CDR1 MNHEY and CDR2 SMNVEV (reference sequence). The CDR3 length is 13 residues. The CDR3 DNA follows: TGTGCCAGCACTAACAGGGGGAACACTGAAGCTTTCTTT. It translates to CASTNRGNTEAFF.

The rearrangement joins TRBV7-2 to TRBJ1-6; D remains ambiguous. V was shortened by 8 bases and J by 10 bases, with 18 bases between the two germline ends. The CDR3 extends over 14 amino acids. From germline, CDR1 is SGHTA and CDR2 FQGNSA. The chain's CDR3 is CASGTRDLISPLHF. The CDR3 DNA sequence: TGTGCCAGCGGCACACGTGACTTAATATCACCCCTCCACTTT. The full variable domain, with the rest looked up from reference TRBV7-2 and TRBJ1-6, is GAGVSQSPSNKVTEKGKDVELRCDPISGHTALYWYRQSLGQGLEFLIYFQGNSAPDKSGLPSDRFSAERTGGSVSTLTIQRTQQEDSAVYLCASGTRDLISPLHFGNGTRLTVT.

The chain combines TRBV7-9 with TRBJ1-3; D call uncertain. Between the trimmed V and J ends, which lost 6 bases and 2 bases, there was a span of 11 bases. The CDR3 runs 14 residues. In germline, CDR1 is SEHNR, CDR2 FQNEAQ (reference sequence). Written as DNA, the CDR3 is TGTGCCAGCAGAGATCGGGTGCCTGGAAACACCATATATTTT. It is translated as CASRDRVPGNTIYF.

The chain uses TRBV5-8 and TRBJ1-2; 10 bases agree with TRBD1. The V gene's germline CDR1 is SGHTS and CDR2 YDEGEE. Trimming removed 2 bases from V and 4 bases from J; junction bases left unmatched: 5. The CDR3 is 15 amino acids. The chain's CDR3 is CASSFGQGVFYGYTF. The CDR3 coding sequence is TGTGCCAGCAGCTTTGGACAGGGGGTATTCTATGGCTACACCTTC.

The chain links TRBV6-1 to TRBJ1-2; tentative D call: TRBD1 (6 bases). CDR3 size: 15 residues. Germline-derived CDR1 and CDR2 are MNHNS and SASEGT. The V gene lost 7 bases and the J gene lost 5 bases, with 20 bases spanning the gap. CDR3 sequence reads: CASTVDRTTGYGYTF. The CDR3 DNA sequence: TGTGCCAGCACGGTCGACAGGACCACGGGGTATGGCTACACCTTC.

This chain uses TRBV18 with TRBJ1-3; no definite D call. CDR3 length: 15 amino acids. Per germline, CDR1 KGHSH and CDR2 LQKENI. The V end was cut by 1 base, the J end by 1 base, with 8 bases between. CDR3 sequence (DNA): TGTGCCAGCTCACCACTCGAGGATTCTGGAAACACCATATATTTT. Translated, it gives CASSPLEDSGNTIYF.

This chain connects TRBV9 to TRBJ1-6; D is perhaps TRBD1 (6 bases). CDR1 is SGDLS, CDR2 YYNGEE, per germline. The germline V and J ends were trimmed by 0 bases and 4 bases, with 11 bases remaining between them. The length of the CDR3 is 16 residues. CDR3 sequence reads: CASSVEDRHYNSPLHF. CDR3 nucleotide sequence: TGTGCCAGCAGCGTAGAAGACAGGCATTATAATTCACCCCTCCACTTT.

V usage is TRBV6-1 and J usage is TRBJ1-3; tentative D call: TRBD1 (6 bases). The CDR3 spans 15 residues. V shed 6 bases and J shed 4 bases, with 16 bases lying between them. The germline CDR1 and CDR2 sequences are MNHNS and SASEGT. In DNA form, the CDR3 reads TGTGCCAGCAGCTTGGACAGTTTGTGGGGAAACACCATATATTTT. Translating it yields CASSLDSLWGNTIYF.